This TCR beta chain came from a study of blood T cell repertoires in COVID-19. Study-level background: Sites across the United States, Italy and Spain contributed samples from acute and convalescent COVID-19.

Method: immunoSEQ multiplex PCR; TCRdb's copy keeps in-frame clones and lacks some. The sample yields about 130,000 clones, around nine tenths seen once. This CDR3 spans 13 amino acids. V shed 4 bases, J shed 4 bases, and the junction held 2 bases outside the gene matches. Germline V gene data show CDR1 as SGHTA and CDR2 as FQGTGA. This TCR derives from a woman aged 70-85 years with COVID-19, enrolled during active disease. The sequencing sample was made of peripheral blood. The chain couples TRBV7-3 to TRBJ1-2, with 8 bases fitting TRBD1. This CDR3 reads CASSSGQGYGYTF. The CDR3 DNA sequence: TGTGCCAGCAGCTCCGGACAGGGCTATGGCTACACCTTC.